The source of this T cell receptor beta chain is a study of beta chain features in type 1 diabetes. Germline CDR1 is SNHLY and CDR2 is FYNNEI. J lost 9 bases, V lost 5 bases, and 12 bases had no gene match. The CDR3 covers 15 residues. Broader study findings: Short templates might get an advantage during PCR, and this would be equal in patients and controls. Researchers report that Type 1 diabetes patients had moderately but significantly shorter TCRB CDR3s across all four CD4+ subsets. Naive, central memory and Treg TCRB repertoires seemed to resemble each other more closely in patients than they did in healthy donors.

This clone was observed a handful of times. Its antigen is unidentified. Since all of the isolated RNA was reverse transcribed, expressed TCRB transcripts were what got sequenced. Sequencing used immunoSEQ multiplex PCR; TCRdb keeps in-frame clones, though not all of them. The sample lists some 15,000 clones; roughly 44% were seen once. The source of this sequence is a woman aged 40 to 49 in good health. Source material: stem cell memory CD4+ T cells from blood. This sequence joins TRBV2 and TRBJ2-1; 8 nucleotides agree with TRBD1. CDR3 amino acids: CASSRRTGISGEQFF. CDR3 in DNA: TGTGCCAGCAGTCGACGGACAGGGATCTCTGGTGAGCAGTTCTTC.